Following are 14 T cell receptor beta chains from one sample sequenced in a study of technical replicates of blood from several donors. Here immunoSEQ multiplex PCR was the method, and the copy in TCRdb shows in-frame clones only, minus some. Of fewer than 75,000 clones listed, more than 75% are singletons. Material: PBMCs. The receptors shown here come from a human donor in good health. Some clones in this sample may be carry-over from other donors' samples.

The chain employs TRBV7-9 and TRBJ1-5; no reliable D call. V was pared by 4 bases and J by 7 bases, with 11 bases between. The CDR3 has 13 residues. Germline assignment: CDR1 SEHNR and CDR2 FQNEAQ (reference sequence). The CDR3 region is CASSSEGGQPQHF. The CDR3 region has the DNA TGTGCCAGCAGCTCCGAGGGCGGCCAGCCCCAGCATTTT. Using reference TRBV7-9 and TRBJ1-5 for the parts outside the CDR3, the full variable domain is DTGVSQNPRHKITKRGQNVTFRCDPISEHNRLYWYRQTLGQGPEFLTYFQNEAQLEKSRLLSDRFSAERPKGSFSTLEIQRTEQGDSAMYLCASSSEGGQPQHFGDGTRLSIL.

The rearrangement joins TRBV19 to TRBJ2-5; perhaps TRBD1 as D (5 bases). The CDR3 sequence is 13 residues long. Germline V gene sequence: CDR1 LNHDA, CDR2 SQIVND (reference sequence). Trimming took off 6 bases at V and 1 base at J, with 9 bases between the two ends. Here the CDR3 reads CASRDRTQETQYF. DNA for the CDR3: TGTGCCAGTAGAGACAGAACCCAAGAGACCCAGTACTTC.

V and J are TRBV30 and TRBJ2-1; no reliable D call. This CDR3 contains 11 residues. Looked up from germline, CDR1 is GTSNPN and CDR2 is SVGIG (reference sequence). Deletions cut 0 bases from V and 10 bases from J, with 7 bases between. As DNA, the CDR3 is TGTGCCTGGAGTGTGGGCAGCGAGCAGTTCTTC. Translated: CAWSVGSEQFF.

This chain connects TRBV7-9 to TRBJ2-5, with TRBD1 matching 8 bases. The CDR3 covers 13 residues. Germline V gene data show CDR1 as SEHNR and CDR2 as FQNEAQ (reference sequence). The ends lost 1 base at V and 8 bases at J; junction bases unmatched: 3. CDR3 bases: TGTGCCAGCAGCTTAGATGGACAGGGCACCCAGTACTTC. Its protein product is CASSLDGQGTQYF.

CDR3 protein: CASSLDGQHNSPLHF. In DNA, the CDR3 is TGTGCCAGCAGCTTAGATGGACAGCATAATTCACCCCTCCACTTT. The rearrangement links TRBV7-2 to TRBJ1-6; the D gene is possibly TRBD1 (6 bases). This CDR3 comprises 15 residues. CDR1 is SGHTA and CDR2 is FQGNSA in the germline V gene. The V gene lost 1 base and the J gene lost 5 bases, with 9 bases spanning the gap.

The V and J genes are TRBV12-5 and TRBJ2-7; TRBD2 is a possible D gene (5 bases). V lost 3 bases to trimming and J lost 7 bases, with 10 bases between them. This CDR3 comprises 12 residues. Per the germline V gene, CDR1 is LGHNT and CDR2 is FRNRAP. CDR3 protein: CASGLGGIEQYF. The CDR3 nucleotides read TGTGCTAGTGGTTTAGGAGGTATTGAGCAGTACTTC.

CDR3 DNA: TGTGCCAGCAGCTTAGATTACTCGACCTACAATGAGCAGTTCTTC. Amino acid sequence: CASSLDYSTYNEQFF. The chain uses TRBV11-2 and TRBJ2-1; unclear D gene. The length of the CDR3 is 15 residues. The V end was cut by 0 bases, the J end by 2 bases, with 8 bases between. The germline gives CDR1 SGHAT, CDR2 FQNNGV.

This clone was seen more than once but under ten times. The chain combines TRBV15 with TRBJ2-7, with 7 bases matching TRBD1. Trimming cost V 1 base and J 5 bases; bases outside gene matches: 5. The germline gives CDR1 LNHNV, CDR2 YYDKDF (reference sequence). This CDR3 is built from 14 residues. CDR3 residues: CATSRGQGRDEQYF. In nucleotides, the CDR3 is TGTGCCACCAGCAGAGGACAGGGAAGGGACGAGCAGTACTTC.

V usage is TRBV7-8 and J usage is TRBJ1-2; 8 bases are shared with TRBD1. Germline CDR1 and CDR2: SGHVS and FQNEAQ. V lost 5 bases and J lost 8; bases outside the gene matches: 7. This CDR3 spans 13 amino acids. The CDR3 loop reads CASSLGQGWGYTF. The CDR3 DNA sequence: TGTGCCAGCAGCCTCGGACAGGGCTGGGGCTACACCTTC.

The genes are TRBV11-2 and TRBJ2-5; TRBD1 is a possible D gene (6 bases). V was shortened by 5 bases and J by 2 bases, with 15 bases between the two germline ends. From germline, CDR1 is SGHAT and CDR2 FQNNGV. This CDR3 is built from 15 residues. In DNA form, the CDR3 reads TGTGCCAGCAGCCTGACGACAGGCACTCAAGAGACCCAGTACTTC. Its protein is CASSLTTGTQETQYF.

The rearrangement uses TRBV11-3 and TRBJ2-7; 9 nucleotides match TRBD1. Germline trimming cut 4 bases from V and 5 bases from J; bases unmatched to any gene: 3. The CDR3 extends over 13 amino acids. In germline, CDR1 is SGHNT, CDR2 YENEEA. CDR3 protein: CASSSGQGHEQYF. The CDR3 region has the DNA TGTGCCAGCAGCTCGGGACAGGGACACGAGCAGTACTTC.

This rearrangement joins TRBV6-1 to TRBJ2-3; maybe TRBD1 (6 bases). This CDR3 spans 16 amino acids. V was clipped by 1 base and J by 2 bases, with 13 bases between them. The germline V gene has CDR1 MNHNS and CDR2 SASEGT. The CDR3 protein is CASSEGQGKFTDTQYF. CDR3 in DNA: TGTGCCAGCAGTGAAGGGCAGGGGAAGTTCACAGATACGCAGTATTTT.

The chain recombines TRBV19 with TRBJ1-2, with TRBD1 matching 7 bases. The CDR3 has 13 amino acids. The germline V gene encodes CDR1 LNHDA and CDR2 SQIVND (reference sequence). With V trimmed by 7 bases and J by 5 bases, 7 bases remained unmatched. The DNA of the CDR3 is TGTGCCAGTACCCTGACAGGGCATTATGGCTACACCTTC. Translated: CASTLTGHYGYTF.

The rearrangement joins TRBV7-9 to TRBJ1-6; weak D call: TRBD1 (6 bases). The CDR3 runs to 13 residues. Trimming left V 5 bases short and J 5 bases short, with 7 bases between. Germline V lookup: CDR1 SEHNR, CDR2 FQNEAQ (reference sequence). The CDR3 is CASSRQDNSPLHF. CDR3 DNA sequence: TGTGCCAGCAGCCGACAGGATAATTCACCCCTCCACTTT.